The present T cell receptor (beta chain) was sequenced within a study of shared clonotypes between healthy human individuals. Study-wide results and limits: Represented diversity, genetic and exposure-history alike, was limited by few donors.

For this clone: Its antigen is as yet unknown.

Sorted-subset replicate PCRs used approximately 180 ng of genomic DNA. This amount corresponded to 25,000 to 30,000 T cell genomes. TCRdb's table, derived via immunoSEQ multiplex PCR, lists solely in-frame clones and lacks some. The repertoire holds approximately 640,000 clones, with about three quarters as singletons. Trimming stripped 5 bases from V and 7 bases from J, with 12 bases between. Per germline, CDR1 SGHNT and CDR2 YYREEE (reference sequence). The CDR3 runs to 13 residues. The clonotype was recovered from a woman younger than 45 in good health. Specimen: memory CD4+ T cells sorted from blood. Subset specified: CD45RA-negative fraction. The chain couples TRBV5-4 to TRBJ1-4, with D hard to call. The CDR3 region has the DNA TGTGCCAGCAGTCCCCCGGAGAGTGAAAAACTGTTTTTT. It specifies CASSPPESEKLFF.